The 9 T cell receptor beta chains presented below share a single source sample, sequenced in a study of metastatic and nonmetastatic thyroid tumors. With MiXCR, TCRdb called clones anew from the PCR reads. Of tens of thousands of clones in the sample, around a third are singletons; the top ten hold approximately 16%. Until they underwent thyroid surgery, no patient had received any treatment. The sequencing sample was made of tumor tissue. These receptor sequences come from a female donor with papillary thyroid cancer or a benign thyroid nodule (not recorded which). Some clones in this sample may be carry-over from other donors' samples.

The gene calls are TRBV5-1 and TRBJ2-1; TRBD1 is a possible D gene (5 bases). Germline loops: CDR1 SGHRS, CDR2 YFSETQ. The ends were cut back, 0 bases at V and 7 bases at J, with 14 bases in the middle. The CDR3 loop spans 15 amino acids. The CDR3 spells CASSLGQGLWNEQFF. DNA of the CDR3: TGCGCCAGCAGCTTGGGTCAGGGTCTCTGGAATGAGCAGTTCTTC.

This clone was observed a few times. This chain uses TRBV2 with TRBJ2-1; no reliable D call. Germline V gene lookup returns CDR1 SNHLY and CDR2 FYNNEI. V was shortened by 3 bases and J by 5 bases, with 8 bases between the two germline ends. The CDR3 loop spans 13 amino acids. The chain's CDR3 is CASSDRRNNEQFF. The CDR3 nucleotides read TGTGCCAGCAGTGATCGGCGGAACAATGAGCAGTTCTTC.

This clone came up a few times. The chain is built from TRBV6-2 or TRBV6-3 and TRBJ2-1, with 7 positions matching TRBD1. The trim removed 2 bases at V and 4 bases at J, leaving 5 bases unmatched. The CDR3 is made up of 15 amino acids. Germline CDR1 MNHEY, CDR2 SVGEGT. The CDR3 nucleotides are TGTGCCAGCAGTTACGCACAGGGGCTATACAATGAGCAGTTCTTC. Its translation is CASSYAQGLYNEQFF.

This clone has just a few counts. This sequence joins TRBV11-1 and TRBJ2-7; TRBD1 is a possible D gene (5 bases). V was clipped by 4 bases and J by 2 bases, with 18 bases between them. This CDR3 spans 16 amino acids. The germline gives CDR1 SGHAT, CDR2 FQDESV (reference sequence). Written as DNA, the CDR3 is TGTGCCAGCAGCTCCCTACAGGCGAAGGGTCCCTACGAGCAGTACTTC. Its protein is CASSSLQAKGPYEQYF.

The J gene is TRBJ1-2, the V gene TRBV28; the D gene is possibly TRBD1 (5 bases). The CDR3 extends over 15 amino acids. CDR1 MDHEN and CDR2 SYDVKM come from the germline V gene. V lost 4 bases to trimming and J lost 9 bases, with 21 bases between them. CDR3 residues: CASSSPGRIKVSYTF. In DNA form, the CDR3 reads TGTGCCAGCAGTTCCCCGGGACGGATTAAAGTAAGCTACACCTTC.

This chain joins TRBV12-5 and TRBJ2-7, with D perhaps matching TRBD1 (6 bases). Trimming took 3 bases from V and 12 from J, leaving 12 bases between them. Germline V CDR1 and CDR2: LGHNT, FRNRAP. The CDR3 covers 11 residues. The CDR3 loop is CASGFNRDLYF. The CDR3 DNA is TGTGCTAGTGGTTTCAACAGGGACCTGTACTTC. The full variable domain, with the rest looked up from reference TRBV12-5 and TRBJ2-7, is DARVTQTPRHKVTEMGQEVTMRCQPILGHNTVFWYRQTMMQGLELLAYFRNRAPLDDSGMPKDRFSAEMPDATLATLKIQPSEPRDSAVYFCASGFNRDLYFGPGTRLTVT.

The rearrangement joins TRBV5-5 to TRBJ2-2, with D maybe TRBD2 (7 bases). Trimming removed 4 bases at V and 5 bases at J, with 18 bases between. The CDR3 consists of 16 residues. The germline V gene has CDR1 SGHKS and CDR2 YYEKEE (reference sequence). Here the CDR3 reads CASSSYGGQETGELFF. The CDR3 DNA sequence: TGTGCCAGCAGCAGTTACGGGGGGCAGGAGACCGGGGAGCTGTTTTTT.

This clone showed up just a few times. The rearrangement joins TRBV24-1 to TRBJ1-6; 7 bases fit TRBD1. The V and J ends lost 3 bases and 8 bases, in that order; junction bases with no gene match: 9. Germline V CDR1 and CDR2: KGHDR, SFDVKD. This CDR3 has 16 residues. The CDR3: CATSDPRQGPHSPLHF. For the CDR3, the DNA is TGTGCCACCAGTGATCCTCGACAGGGCCCCCATTCACCCCTCCACTTT.

This clone has only one observation. The chain employs TRBV11-2 and TRBJ2-7; D is ambiguous. This CDR3 has 15 amino acids. V gave up 4 bases and J gave up 3 bases, with 16 bases separating them. Germline V gives CDR1 SGHAT, CDR2 FQNNGV. The CDR3 here is CASSSPGPNLYEQYF. CDR3 DNA sequence: TGTGCCAGCAGCTCTCCAGGACCTAACCTCTACGAGCAGTACTTC. Full variable domain (outside the CDR3, taken from reference TRBV11-2 and TRBJ2-7): EAGVAQSPRYKIIEKRQSVAFWCNPISGHATLYWYQQILGQGPKLLIQFQNNGVVDDSQLPKDRFSAERLKGVDSTLKIQPAKLEDSAVYLCASSSPGPNLYEQYFGPGTRLTVT.